The following is a T cell receptor (beta chain) sequence with its context. Per the original data handling: Reference gene primer amplification gave nucleated cell count estimates. Data came from immunoSEQ multiplex PCR; TCRdb stores just in-frame clones and leaves some out. The DNA gave D and trimming, while V, J and clone size come from that table. Counted here are over 150,000 clones, around nine tenths occurring once; the ten biggest clones make up approximately 0.6%. The CDR3 runs to 15 residues. Germline V gene lookup returns CDR1 GTSNPN and CDR2 SVGIG (reference sequence). After removal of 0 bases from V and 6 bases from J, the junction contained 3 bases not matched to a gene. These data are taken from a study of blood T cell repertoires in COVID-19. Study information: Both acute and convalescent COVID-19 samples were obtained from the United States, Italy and Spain.

The V call is TRBV30, the J call TRBJ1-6, with TRBD1 matching over 9 bases. The sequenced material came from peripheral blood. The TCR was taken from a man in his sixties with COVID-19, enrolled during active disease. In DNA form, the CDR3 reads TGTGCCTGGAGTGTTCTGACAGGGGGTAATTCACCCCTCCACTTT. This sequence encodes CAWSVLTGGNSPLHF.